Below, 11 T cell receptor beta chains from the same sample are listed, as sequenced in a study of somatic mutations in cytotoxic T cells in rheumatoid arthritis. Repertoires were generated with immunoSEQ multiplex PCR, while TCRdb's copy carries only in-frame clones and drops some. The sample includes approximately 17,000 clones, around 80% of them seen just once. The sample consisted of CD8+ T cells sorted from blood. These receptors all come from an adult with rheumatoid arthritis.

V gene TRBV4-1 combines with J gene TRBJ2-1; the match to TRBD1 covers 9 bases. Germline values: CDR1 MGHRA, CDR2 YSYEKL. The J segment lost 9 bases and the V segment lost 1 base, leaving 4 bases of the junction unmatched. The CDR3 sequence is 14 residues long. As DNA, the CDR3 is TGCGCCAGCAGCCAAGTCCGACAGGGGGGTGAGCAGTTCTTC. It translates to CASSQVRQGGEQFF.

CDR3 sequence: CASSLDRGQQETQYF. The CDR3 DNA sequence: TGTGCCAGCAGCCTCGACAGGGGGCAACAAGAGACCCAGTACTTC. The genes are TRBV7-6 and TRBJ2-5; 10 bases are a match to TRBD1. The germline V gene has CDR1 SGHVS and CDR2 FNYEAQ. V dropped 5 bases and J dropped 2; count of bases not matched to a gene: 5. This CDR3 is 15 amino acids long.

The chain has TRBV9 and TRBJ2-7, with 11 bases that match TRBD1. Unmatched junction bases numbered 19, after V lost 4 bases and J lost 7 bases. Germline-derived CDR1 and CDR2 are SGDLS and YYNGEE. CDR3 size: 18 residues. The CDR3 here is CASSPAGQGASSAGEQYF. CDR3 in DNA: TGTGCCAGCAGCCCAGCAGGACAGGGGGCTTCTTCGGCGGGGGAGCAGTACTTC.

This rearrangement joins TRBV7-9 to TRBJ2-7; the D gene is possibly TRBD1 (5 bases). Trimming removed 1 base from V and 5 bases from J, with 6 bases in between. CDR1 is SEHNR, CDR2 FQNEAQ, per germline (reference sequence). The CDR3 is 12 amino acids. This CDR3 is CASSLVGDEQYF. The CDR3 bases are TGTGCCAGCAGCTTAGTAGGGGACGAGCAGTACTTC. Full variable domain (rest looked up from reference TRBV7-9 and TRBJ2-7): DTGVSQNPRHKITKRGQNVTFRCDPISEHNRLYWYRQTLGQGPEFLTYFQNEAQLEKSRLLSDRFSAERPKGSFSTLEIQRTEQGDSAMYLCASSLVGDEQYFGPGTRLTVT.

The V gene is TRBV6-1, the J gene TRBJ1-5; D is uncertain. V dropped 6 bases and J dropped 6 bases, with 12 bases sitting between them. The germline V gene encodes CDR1 MNHNS and CDR2 SASEGT. The CDR3 runs 13 residues. CDR3 bases: TGTGCCAGCAGGGGCGGATCCATTCAGCCCCAGCATTTT. Translation gives CASRGGSIQPQHF.

This clone was found a few times. J is TRBJ1-1 and V is TRBV15; TRBD1 aligns across 8 bases. The germline CDR1 and CDR2 sequences are LNHNV and YYDKDF (reference sequence). V was clipped by 6 bases and J by 4 bases; unmatched bases: 7. The CDR3 has 14 residues. The CDR3 nucleotides read TGTGCCACCAGAGAAGACAGGGGACTCACTGAAGCTTTCTTT. Translated, it gives CATREDRGLTEAFF.

The V call is TRBV7-2, the J call TRBJ2-7; D is ambiguous. Germline CDR1 is SGHTA and CDR2 is FQGNSA. The CDR3 is 12 residues long. The V and J ends lost 3 bases and 4 bases respectively, with 7 bases between them. The CDR3 protein is CASSFVGYEQYF. CDR3 in DNA: TGTGCCAGCAGCTTCGTCGGTTACGAGCAGTACTTC.

This clone occurred once. V usage is TRBV9 and J usage is TRBJ2-1; the D is unclear. The ends were cut back, 6 bases at V and 0 bases at J, with 13 bases in the middle. This CDR3 comprises 15 residues. Germline V gene lookup returns CDR1 SGDLS and CDR2 YYNGEE. CDR3 amino acids: CASTGGSSSYNEQFF. CDR3 DNA sequence: TGTGCCAGCACGGGCGGAAGCAGCTCCTACAATGAGCAGTTCTTC. Using reference TRBV9 and TRBJ2-1 for the parts outside the CDR3, the full variable domain is DSGVTQTPKHLITATGQRVTLRCSPRSGDLSVYWYQQSLDQGLQFLIQYYNGEERAKGNILERFSAQQFPDLHSELNLSSLELGDSALYFCASTGGSSSYNEQFFGPGTRLTVL.

The V call is TRBV19, the J call TRBJ2-4; 8 positions agree with TRBD2. V was pared by 2 bases and J by 6 bases, with 12 bases of the junction left unmatched. CDR1 and CDR2 (germline): LNHDA, SQIVND (reference sequence). The CDR3 totals 17 residues. The CDR3 region is CASSIPPPGGKGNIQYF. CDR3 nucleotides: TGTGCCAGTAGTATACCCCCCCCGGGAGGGAAAGGAAACATTCAGTACTTC.

The chain carries TRBV7-6 and TRBJ2-3; D could derive from TRBD1 or TRBD2 (5 bases each). Germline V lookup: CDR1 SGHVS, CDR2 FNYEAQ. The CDR3 totals 16 residues. V lost 7 bases and J 0 bases, leaving 17 bases between the germline ends. The CDR3 bases are TGTGCCAGCAATCCTCACGTGGGACCTAGCACAGATACGCAGTATTTT. Protein sequence: CASNPHVGPSTDTQYF.

The chain's CDR3 is CASSLRAGALYEQYF. DNA of the CDR3: TGTGCCAGCAGTTTAAGGGCCGGGGCTTTATACGAGCAGTACTTC. The gene calls are TRBV27 and TRBJ2-7; D tentatively fits TRBD1 or TRBD2 (5 bases each). V shed 2 bases and J shed 4 bases, with 15 bases lying between them. Germline lookup yields CDR1 MNHEY and CDR2 SMNVEV (reference sequence). This CDR3 is 15 amino acids long.